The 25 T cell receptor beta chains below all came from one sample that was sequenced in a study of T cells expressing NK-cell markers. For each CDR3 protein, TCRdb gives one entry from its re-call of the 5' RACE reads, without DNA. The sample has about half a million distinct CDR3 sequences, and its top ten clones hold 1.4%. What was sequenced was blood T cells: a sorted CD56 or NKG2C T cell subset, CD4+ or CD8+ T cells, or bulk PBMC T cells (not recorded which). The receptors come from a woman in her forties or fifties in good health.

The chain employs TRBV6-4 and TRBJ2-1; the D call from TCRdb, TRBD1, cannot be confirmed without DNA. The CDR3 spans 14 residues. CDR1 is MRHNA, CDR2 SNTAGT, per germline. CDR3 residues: CASSGLWGSDEQFF.

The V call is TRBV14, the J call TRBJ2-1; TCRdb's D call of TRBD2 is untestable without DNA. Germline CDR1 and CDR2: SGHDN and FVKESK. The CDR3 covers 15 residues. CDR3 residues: CASSPPGLAGVEQFF.

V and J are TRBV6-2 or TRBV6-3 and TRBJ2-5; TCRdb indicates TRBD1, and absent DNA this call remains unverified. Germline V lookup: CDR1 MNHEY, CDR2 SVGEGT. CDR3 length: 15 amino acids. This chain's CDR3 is CASSPIMTGEETQYF.

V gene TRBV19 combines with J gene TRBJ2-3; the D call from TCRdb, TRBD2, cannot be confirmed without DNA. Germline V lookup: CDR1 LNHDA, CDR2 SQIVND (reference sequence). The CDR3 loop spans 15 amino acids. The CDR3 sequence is CASIGREGSADTQYF.

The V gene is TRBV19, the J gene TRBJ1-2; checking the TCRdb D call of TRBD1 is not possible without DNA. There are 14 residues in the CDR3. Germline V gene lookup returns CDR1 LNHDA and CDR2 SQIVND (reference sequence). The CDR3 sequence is CASSIAGGGYGYTF.

The CDR3 sequence is CASSLRWTEDSNQPQHF. The chain couples TRBV27 to TRBJ1-5; the D call from TCRdb, TRBD1, cannot be confirmed without DNA. CDR3 length equals 17 residues. Germline lookup yields CDR1 MNHEY and CDR2 SMNVEV (reference sequence).

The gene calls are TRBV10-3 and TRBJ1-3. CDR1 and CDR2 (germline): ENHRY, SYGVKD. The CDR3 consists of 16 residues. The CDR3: CAISESPANSGNTIYF.

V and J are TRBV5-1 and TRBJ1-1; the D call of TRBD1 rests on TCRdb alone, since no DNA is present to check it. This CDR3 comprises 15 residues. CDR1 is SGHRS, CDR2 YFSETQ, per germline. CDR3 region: CASSPTTDLNTEAFF.

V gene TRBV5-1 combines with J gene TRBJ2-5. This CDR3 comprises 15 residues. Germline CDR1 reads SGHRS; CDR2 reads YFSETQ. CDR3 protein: CASSLAMGNKETQYF.

The chain's CDR3 is CASSSTRTGGYGYTF. The J gene is TRBJ1-2, the V gene TRBV7-9; TCRdb names TRBD1, which stays unverified in the absence of DNA. The CDR3 is 15 residues long. Germline V gene data show CDR1 as SEHNR and CDR2 as FQNEAQ (reference sequence). The whole variable domain, remainder taken from reference TRBV7-9 and TRBJ1-2, is DTGVSQNPRHKITKRGQNVTFRCDPISEHNRLYWYRQTLGQGPEFLTYFQNEAQLEKSRLLSDRFSAERPKGSFSTLEIQRTEQGDSAMYLCASSSTRTGGYGYTFGSGTRLTVV.

The CDR3 region is CSAREHRAGVNEKLFF. V gene TRBV20-1 combines with J gene TRBJ1-4; the D call of TRBD1 rests on TCRdb alone, since no DNA is present to check it. Germline lookup yields CDR1 DFQATT and CDR2 SNEGSKA (reference sequence). This CDR3 contains 16 residues.

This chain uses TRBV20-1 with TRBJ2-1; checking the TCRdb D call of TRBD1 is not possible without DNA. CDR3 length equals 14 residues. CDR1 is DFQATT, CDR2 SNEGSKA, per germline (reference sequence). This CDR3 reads CSAQDGLRGNEQFF.

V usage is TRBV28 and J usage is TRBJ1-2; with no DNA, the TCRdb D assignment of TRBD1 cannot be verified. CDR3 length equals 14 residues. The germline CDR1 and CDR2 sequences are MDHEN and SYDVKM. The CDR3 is CASITSDRASGYTF.

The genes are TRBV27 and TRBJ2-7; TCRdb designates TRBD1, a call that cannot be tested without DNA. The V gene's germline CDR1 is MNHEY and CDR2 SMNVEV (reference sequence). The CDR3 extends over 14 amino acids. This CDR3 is CASSFVQGAYEQYF.

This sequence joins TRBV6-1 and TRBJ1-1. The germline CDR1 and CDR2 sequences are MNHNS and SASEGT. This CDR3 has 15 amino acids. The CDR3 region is CASSERGLMNTEAFF.

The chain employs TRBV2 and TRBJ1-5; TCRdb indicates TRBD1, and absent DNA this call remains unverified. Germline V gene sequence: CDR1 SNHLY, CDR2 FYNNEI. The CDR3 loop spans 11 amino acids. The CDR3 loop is CASRTGGPQHF.

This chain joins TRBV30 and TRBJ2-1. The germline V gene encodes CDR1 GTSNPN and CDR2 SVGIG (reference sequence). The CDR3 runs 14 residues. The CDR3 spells CAQSGVSKNNEQFF. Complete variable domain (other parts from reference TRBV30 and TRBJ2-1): SQTIHQWPATLVQPVGSPLSLECTVEGTSNPNLYWYRQAAGRGLQLLFYSVGIGQISSEVPQNLSASRPQDRQFILSSKKLLLSDSGFYLCAQSGVSKNNEQFFGPGTRLTVL.

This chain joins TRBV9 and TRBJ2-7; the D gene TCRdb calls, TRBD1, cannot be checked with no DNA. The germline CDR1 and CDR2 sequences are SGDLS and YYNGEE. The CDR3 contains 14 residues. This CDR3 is CASSVTPGVAEQYF.

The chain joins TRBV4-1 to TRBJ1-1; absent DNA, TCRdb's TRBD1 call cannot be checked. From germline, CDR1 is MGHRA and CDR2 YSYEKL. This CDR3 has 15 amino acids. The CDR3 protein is CASSLRDTINTEAFF.

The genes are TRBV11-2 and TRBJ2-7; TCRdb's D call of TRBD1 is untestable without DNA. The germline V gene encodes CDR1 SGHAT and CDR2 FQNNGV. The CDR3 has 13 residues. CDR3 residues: CASSYGGGNEQYF. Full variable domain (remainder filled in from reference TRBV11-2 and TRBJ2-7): EAGVAQSPRYKIIEKRQSVAFWCNPISGHATLYWYQQILGQGPKLLIQFQNNGVVDDSQLPKDRFSAERLKGVDSTLKIQPAKLEDSAVYLCASSYGGGNEQYFGPGTRLTVT.

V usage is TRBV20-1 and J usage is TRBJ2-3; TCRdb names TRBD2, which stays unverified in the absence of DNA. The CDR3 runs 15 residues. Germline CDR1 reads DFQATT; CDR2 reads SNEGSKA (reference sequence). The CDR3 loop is CSARVAGRSTDTQYF.

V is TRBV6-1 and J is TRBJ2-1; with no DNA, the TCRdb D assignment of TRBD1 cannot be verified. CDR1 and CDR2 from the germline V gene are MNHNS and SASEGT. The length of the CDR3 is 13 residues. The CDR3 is CASSVLLDRGQFF.

CDR3 amino acids: CASSTGMGEQYF. The rearrangement uses TRBV6-5 and TRBJ2-7; TCRdb's D call of TRBD1 is untestable without DNA. Germline CDR1 is MNHEY and CDR2 is SVGAGI. This CDR3 is 12 amino acids long.

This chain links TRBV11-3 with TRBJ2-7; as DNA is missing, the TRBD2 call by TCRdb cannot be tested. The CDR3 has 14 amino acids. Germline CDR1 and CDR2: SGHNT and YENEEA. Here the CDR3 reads CASSLLASSYEQYF. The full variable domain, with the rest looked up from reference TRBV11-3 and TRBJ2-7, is EAGVVQSPRYKIIEKKQPVAFWCNPISGHNTLYWYLQNLGQGPELLIRYENEEAVDDSQLPKDRFSAERLKGVDSTLKIQPAELGDSAVYLCASSLLASSYEQYFGPGTRLTVT.

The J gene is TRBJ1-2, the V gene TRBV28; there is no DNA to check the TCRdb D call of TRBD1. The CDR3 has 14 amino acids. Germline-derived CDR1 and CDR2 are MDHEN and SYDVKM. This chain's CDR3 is CASRETGGNYGYTF.